This TCR beta chain was sequenced for a study of T cell responses to AZD1222 COVID-19 vaccine. Study-wide background: Second-dose intervals near 4 or 12 weeks were combined.

Libraries were prepared by immunoSEQ multiplex PCR; TCRdb keeps only in-frame clonotypes and omits some of them. The data contain 95,000 to 100,000 clones, under 90% of them singletons. The table lists this clone with a few counts. The antigen is unknown. Germline V gene data show CDR1 as LNHNV and CDR2 as YYDKDF (reference sequence). Losses at the gene ends were 3 bases for V and 0 bases for J; bases not matched to a gene: 2. The CDR3 length is 16 residues. Points from the study as a whole: The breadth and depth of Spike-specific TCRs increased once two AZD1222 doses had been given.

The sequenced sample was peripheral blood, obtained on day 0 of AZD1222 vaccination. The sequence came from an adult in good health. The V and J genes are TRBV15 and TRBJ2-7; 13 bases match TRBD2. This CDR3 reads CATSRGLAGFSYEQYF. CDR3 coding DNA: TGTGCCACCAGCAGGGGACTAGCGGGGTTCTCCTACGAGCAGTACTTC.